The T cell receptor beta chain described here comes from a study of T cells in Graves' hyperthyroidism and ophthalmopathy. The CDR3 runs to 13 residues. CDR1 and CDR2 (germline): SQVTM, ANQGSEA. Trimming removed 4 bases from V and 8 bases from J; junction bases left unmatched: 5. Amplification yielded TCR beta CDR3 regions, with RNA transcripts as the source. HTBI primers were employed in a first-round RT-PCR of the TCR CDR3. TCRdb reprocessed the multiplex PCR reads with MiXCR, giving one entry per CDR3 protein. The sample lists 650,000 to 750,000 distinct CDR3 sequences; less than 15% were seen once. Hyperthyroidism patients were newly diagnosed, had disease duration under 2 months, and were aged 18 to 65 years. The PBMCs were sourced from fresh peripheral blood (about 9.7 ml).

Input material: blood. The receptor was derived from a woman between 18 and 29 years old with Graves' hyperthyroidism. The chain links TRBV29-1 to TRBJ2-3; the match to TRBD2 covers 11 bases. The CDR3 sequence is CSVVAGGPGTQYF. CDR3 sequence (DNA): TGCAGCGTTGTAGCGGGAGGGCCGGGTACGCAGTATTTT.